The table lists the clone carrying this T cell receptor (beta chain) with a few counts. Its antigen is unknown. Expressed TCRB transcripts were sequenced because the entire RNA isolate underwent reverse transcription. Sequencing used immunoSEQ multiplex PCR; TCRdb keeps in-frame clones, though not all of them. The sample yields a few hundred thousand clones, just over 20% seen once. This record belongs to a study of beta chain features in type 1 diabetes. In germline, CDR1 is MGHRA, CDR2 YSYEKL. The CDR3 is made up of 16 amino acids. The V gene lost 6 bases and the J gene lost 4 bases, with 21 bases spanning the gap. Study-wide findings and caveats: Type 1 diabetes patients had TCRB CDR3s that were shorter (moderately but significantly so) in all four CD4+ subsets.

This chain joins TRBV4-1 and TRBJ1-2; a weak D match, TRBD1 (5 bases). The source material was naive CD4+ T cells from blood. This sequence originates from a woman in her thirties or forties with type 1 diabetes. The CDR3 DNA sequence: TGCGCCAGCAGTCCAAGTCAAAAGGGGATAAGCTATGGCTACACCTTC. Residues: CASSPSQKGISYGYTF.